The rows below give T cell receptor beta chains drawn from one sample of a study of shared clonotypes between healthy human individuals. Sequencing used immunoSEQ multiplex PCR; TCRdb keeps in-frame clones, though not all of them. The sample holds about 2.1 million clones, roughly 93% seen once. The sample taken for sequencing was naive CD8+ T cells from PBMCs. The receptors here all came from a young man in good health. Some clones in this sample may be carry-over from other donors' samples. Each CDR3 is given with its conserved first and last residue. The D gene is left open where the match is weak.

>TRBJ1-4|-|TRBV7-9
CASASATQSEKLFF
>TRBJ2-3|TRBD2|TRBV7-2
CASSPYRGAGGRDTQYF
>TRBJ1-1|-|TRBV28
CASSLFRGTTEAFF
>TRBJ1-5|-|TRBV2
CASSGRDSNQPQHF
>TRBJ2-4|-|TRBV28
CASSPGWADIQYF
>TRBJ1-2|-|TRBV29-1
CSGRGNYGYTF
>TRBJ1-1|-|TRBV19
CASIRVGSTEAFF
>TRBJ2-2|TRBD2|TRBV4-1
CASSQDPSSGSAGELFF
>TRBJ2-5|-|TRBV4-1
CASSQDTEETQYF
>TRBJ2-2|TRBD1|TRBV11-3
CASSLGIWDSTGELFF
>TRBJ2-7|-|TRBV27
CASMGRYYEQYF
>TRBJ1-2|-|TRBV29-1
CSVRGYGYTF
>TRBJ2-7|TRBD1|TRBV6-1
CASTATGGFYEQYF
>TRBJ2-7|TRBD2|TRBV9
CASSVGGSSYEQYF
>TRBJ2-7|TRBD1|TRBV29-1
CSAMDRSSYEQYF
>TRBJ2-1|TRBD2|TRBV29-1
CSVDGTSLNLQSYNEQFF
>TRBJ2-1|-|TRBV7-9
CASLGDYNEQFF
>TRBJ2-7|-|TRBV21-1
CASSTPRDPLTDEQYF
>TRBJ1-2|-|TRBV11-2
CASSLLLGMDYGYTF
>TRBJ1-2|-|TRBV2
CARGGLPYGYTF
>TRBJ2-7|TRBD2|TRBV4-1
CASSQRTSGAYEQYF
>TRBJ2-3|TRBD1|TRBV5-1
CASSPGQGKVTDTQYF
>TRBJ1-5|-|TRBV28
CASSLSRAHQPQHF
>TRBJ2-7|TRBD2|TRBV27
CASTLIGSGGEQYF
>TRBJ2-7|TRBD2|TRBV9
CASSGGTSGTYEQYF
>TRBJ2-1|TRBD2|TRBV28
CASSSSREDRHNEQFF
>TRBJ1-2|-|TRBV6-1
CASSFAPQGYTF
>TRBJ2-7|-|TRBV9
CASSVGPLGEQYF
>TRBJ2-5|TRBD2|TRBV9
CASSDPSGRQETQYF
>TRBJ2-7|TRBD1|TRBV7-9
CASSLKDREYEQYF
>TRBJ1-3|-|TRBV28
CASILGRRSSGNTIYF
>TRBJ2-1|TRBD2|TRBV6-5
CASSFLAGTNEQFF
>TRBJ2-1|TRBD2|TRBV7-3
CASSLELAGGSSYNEQFF
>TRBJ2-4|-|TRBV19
CASSIAGFGNIQYF
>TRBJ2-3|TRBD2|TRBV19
CASSMLAGGTTDTQYF
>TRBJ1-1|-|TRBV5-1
CASSSLGGRRGEAFF
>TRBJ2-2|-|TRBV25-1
CASRGVWPNTGELFF
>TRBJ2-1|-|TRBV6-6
CASSPRWGVGEQFF
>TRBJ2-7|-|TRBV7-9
CASSPDYEQYF
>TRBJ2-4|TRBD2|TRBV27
CASRPGGSSAKNIQYF
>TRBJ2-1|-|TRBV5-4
CASSPGTPYNEQFF
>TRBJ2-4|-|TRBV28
CASSFRGRGTKNIQYF
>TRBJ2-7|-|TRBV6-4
CASSDAGDEQYF
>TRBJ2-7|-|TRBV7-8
CASSLVPRGYEQYF
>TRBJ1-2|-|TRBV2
CASSEPEGVGDYGYTF
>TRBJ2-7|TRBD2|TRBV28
CASSPPTSGYEQYF
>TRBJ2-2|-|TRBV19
CASEEWSGELFF
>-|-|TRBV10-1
CASSEEWADEQYF
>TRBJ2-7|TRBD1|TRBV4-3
CASSQDRQGVSYEQYF
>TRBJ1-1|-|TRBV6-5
CATQTGPVAFF
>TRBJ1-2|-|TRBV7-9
CASSLGTTGYTF
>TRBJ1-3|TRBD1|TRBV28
CASRPGQTGNTIYF
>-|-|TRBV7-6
CASSLIEERSEQYF
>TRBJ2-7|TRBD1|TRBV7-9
CASSSSRDRVSYEQYF
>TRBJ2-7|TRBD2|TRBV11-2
CASSLVVLAGGPYEQYF